The rows below give T cell receptor beta chains drawn from one sample of a study of CD8 T cells in Susac syndrome. TCRdb independently ran MiXCR on the immunoSEQ multiplex PCR reads; one entry per CDR3 protein. The repertoire has roughly 200,000 distinct CDR3 sequences, roughly 92% of them found once; the top ten carry 0.1%. Sequencing was performed on CD4+ T cells from PBMCs. The source of these receptors is a human donor in good health. Each CDR3 is given with its conserved first and last residue. Fields, in order: J gene, clone size, D gene, CDR3 length, V gene, CDR3 DNA, CDR3 protein. A D gene is named only where the DNA matches it firmly. Clone size, where shown, is once, few, many, or a class for clones that have expanded.

j_call: TRBJ1-1
clone_size: -
d_call: -
cdr3_length: 14
v_call: TRBV19
cdr3_nt: TGTGCCAGTAGTATGGAGGGGAGGAACGCTGAAGCTTTCTTT
cdr3_aa: CASSMEGRNAEAFF

j_call: TRBJ1-1
clone_size: -
d_call: -
cdr3_length: 12
v_call: TRBV7-8
cdr3_nt: TGTGCCAGCAGCCCAGGGAAGGCTGAAGCTTTCTTT
cdr3_aa: CASSPGKAEAFF

j_call: TRBJ1-5
clone_size: -
d_call: -
cdr3_length: 15
v_call: TRBV18
cdr3_nt: TGTGCCAGCTCACCAACCAGGGATGGCAATCAGCCCCAGCATTTT
cdr3_aa: CASSPTRDGNQPQHF

j_call: TRBJ1-1
clone_size: -
d_call: TRBD1
cdr3_length: 15
v_call: TRBV3-1
cdr3_nt: TGTGCCAGCAGACCCACCCGGGACAGGGGGCGAGAAGTTTTCTTT
cdr3_aa: CASRPTRDRGREVFF

j_call: TRBJ2-5
clone_size: -
d_call: TRBD2
cdr3_length: 16
v_call: TRBV4-1
cdr3_nt: TGCGCCAGCAGCCAAGATCTAGCGGGGGGACAAGAGACCCAGTACTTC
cdr3_aa: CASSQDLAGGQETQYF

j_call: TRBJ2-3
clone_size: -
d_call: -
cdr3_length: 15
v_call: TRBV7-9
cdr3_nt: TGTGCCAGCAGCTCCAGGGCATTCGGCACAGATACGCAGTATTTT
cdr3_aa: CASSSRAFGTDTQYF

j_call: TRBJ2-7
clone_size: -
d_call: TRBD1
cdr3_length: 13
v_call: TRBV29-1
cdr3_nt: TGCAGCGTTGATGGGGGACAGTACTACGAGCAGTACTTC
cdr3_aa: CSVDGGQYYEQYF

j_call: TRBJ2-2
clone_size: -
d_call: -
cdr3_length: 16
v_call: TRBV9
cdr3_nt: TGTGCCAGCAGCCCACAGACAGGGGAGGGTACCGGGGAGCTGTTTTTT
cdr3_aa: CASSPQTGEGTGELFF

j_call: TRBJ1-2
clone_size: -
d_call: TRBD1
cdr3_length: 15
v_call: TRBV28
cdr3_nt: TGTGCCAGCAGTTCAAGACAGGGACCCAGCTATGGCTACACCTTC
cdr3_aa: CASSSRQGPSYGYTF

j_call: TRBJ1-5
clone_size: -
d_call: -
cdr3_length: 14
v_call: TRBV3-1
cdr3_nt: TGTGCCAGCAGCCAAGATGGCGGGGCACGGCCCCAGCATTTT
cdr3_aa: CASSQDGGARPQHF

j_call: TRBJ2-3
clone_size: -
d_call: TRBD2
cdr3_length: 14
v_call: TRBV15
cdr3_nt: TGTGCCACCAGCGAGCGGGGGCCCACAGATACGCAGTATTTT
cdr3_aa: CATSERGPTDTQYF

j_call: TRBJ2-5
clone_size: -
d_call: TRBD2
cdr3_length: 16
v_call: TRBV6-2/TRBV6-3
cdr3_nt: TGTGCCAGCAGCCTTCCCCCCGGGACTAGCTTGGAGACCCAGTACTTC
cdr3_aa: CASSLPPGTSLETQYF

j_call: TRBJ2-7
clone_size: -
d_call: TRBD2
cdr3_length: 18
v_call: TRBV3-1
cdr3_nt: TGTGCCAGCAGCCAGGGACTAGCGGGGACACCGACGCGCTACGAGCAGTACTTC
cdr3_aa: CASSQGLAGTPTRYEQYF

j_call: TRBJ2-1
clone_size: -
d_call: -
cdr3_length: 15
v_call: TRBV27
cdr3_nt: TGTGCCAGCAGTTCCCAGGGTTTCCCTTACAATGAGCAGTTCTTC
cdr3_aa: CASSSQGFPYNEQFF

j_call: TRBJ2-1
clone_size: -
d_call: TRBD2
cdr3_length: 15
v_call: TRBV29-1
cdr3_nt: TGCAGCGTTGATCCCCCCGGGACTAGCGGGGGAGAGCAGTTCTTC
cdr3_aa: CSVDPPGTSGGEQFF

j_call: TRBJ2-1
clone_size: -
d_call: TRBD2
cdr3_length: 16
v_call: TRBV19
cdr3_nt: TGTGCCAGTAGTAGCCAGCGGGGGGGCTTAGGCAATGAGCAGTTCTTC
cdr3_aa: CASSSQRGGLGNEQFF

j_call: TRBJ1-2
clone_size: -
d_call: TRBD1
cdr3_length: 13
v_call: TRBV6-5
cdr3_nt: TGTGCCAGCTCCCTGACAGGGGAGTACGGCTACACCTTC
cdr3_aa: CASSLTGEYGYTF

j_call: TRBJ1-5
clone_size: once
d_call: -
cdr3_length: 14
v_call: TRBV27
cdr3_nt: TGTGCCAGCAGCCCAAGGGGGTTCAATCAGCCCCAGCATTTT
cdr3_aa: CASSPRGFNQPQHF

j_call: TRBJ2-5
clone_size: -
d_call: -
cdr3_length: 12
v_call: TRBV7-2
cdr3_nt: TGTGCCAGCCGGGTCAATCAAGAGACCCAGTACTTC
cdr3_aa: CASRVNQETQYF

j_call: TRBJ2-7
clone_size: -
d_call: -
cdr3_length: 14
v_call: TRBV19
cdr3_nt: TGTGCCAGTTCCCCGGGGCTGATCTCCTACGAGCAGTACTTC
cdr3_aa: CASSPGLISYEQYF

j_call: TRBJ2-5
clone_size: -
d_call: -
cdr3_length: 13
v_call: TRBV6-5
cdr3_nt: TGTGCCAGCAGCCAAGTCGGTGGGGAGACCCAGTACTTC
cdr3_aa: CASSQVGGETQYF

j_call: TRBJ2-6
clone_size: -
d_call: -
cdr3_length: 13
v_call: TRBV19
cdr3_nt: TGTGCCAGTAAGAGGATTGGGGCCAACGTCCTGACTTTC
cdr3_aa: CASKRIGANVLTF

j_call: TRBJ1-1
clone_size: -
d_call: -
cdr3_length: 15
v_call: TRBV19
cdr3_nt: TGTGCCAGTGGAGAACAAAGAGCGATGAACACTGAAGCTTTCTTT
cdr3_aa: CASGEQRAMNTEAFF

j_call: TRBJ1-1
clone_size: -
d_call: -
cdr3_length: 12
v_call: TRBV7-2
cdr3_nt: TGTGCCAGCAGCTTAGACGGCACTGAAGCTTTCTTT
cdr3_aa: CASSLDGTEAFF

j_call: TRBJ2-5
clone_size: -
d_call: -
cdr3_length: 14
v_call: TRBV5-4
cdr3_nt: TGTGCCAGCAGCTTGGGGCCTTTCCAAGAGACCCAGTACTTC
cdr3_aa: CASSLGPFQETQYF

j_call: TRBJ1-1
clone_size: -
d_call: -
cdr3_length: 13
v_call: TRBV29-1
cdr3_nt: TGCAGCGTTGAAGAGGGGGCGATCACTGAAGCTTTCTTT
cdr3_aa: CSVEEGAITEAFF

j_call: TRBJ1-1
clone_size: -
d_call: TRBD1
cdr3_length: 15
v_call: TRBV7-9
cdr3_nt: TGTGCCAGCAGCTTGGGAGGACAGGGGGCTACTGAAGCTTTCTTT
cdr3_aa: CASSLGGQGATEAFF

j_call: TRBJ1-1
clone_size: -
d_call: -
cdr3_length: 13
v_call: TRBV5-1
cdr3_nt: TGCGCCAGCAGCCCTTATTTGGGAACTGAAGCTTTCTTT
cdr3_aa: CASSPYLGTEAFF

j_call: TRBJ2-5
clone_size: -
d_call: TRBD2
cdr3_length: 14
v_call: TRBV20-1
cdr3_nt: TGCAGTGCTCCCTTAGCGGGTCTAGGGGAGACCCAGTACTTC
cdr3_aa: CSAPLAGLGETQYF

j_call: TRBJ1-2
clone_size: -
d_call: -
cdr3_length: 13
v_call: TRBV24-1
cdr3_nt: TGTGCCACCAGTGATTTAGGGGGGACTGGCTACACCTTC
cdr3_aa: CATSDLGGTGYTF

j_call: TRBJ1-6
clone_size: -
d_call: -
cdr3_length: 14
v_call: TRBV7-9
cdr3_nt: TGTGCCAGCAGCTTAGCCGGACCCGGCGCACCCCTCCACTTT
cdr3_aa: CASSLAGPGAPLHF

j_call: TRBJ1-2
clone_size: -
d_call: -
cdr3_length: 12
v_call: TRBV29-1
cdr3_nt: TGCAGCTTCCGCCAGGGTTTCTATGGCTACACCTTC
cdr3_aa: CSFRQGFYGYTF

j_call: TRBJ2-7
clone_size: -
d_call: -
cdr3_length: 13
v_call: TRBV6-1
cdr3_nt: TGTGCCAGCCTTCTCGGGGCAATCTACGAGCAGTACTTC
cdr3_aa: CASLLGAIYEQYF

j_call: TRBJ1-2
clone_size: -
d_call: -
cdr3_length: 13
v_call: TRBV3-1
cdr3_nt: TGTGCCAGCAGCCAAGATATAAAGGTCGGCTACACCTTC
cdr3_aa: CASSQDIKVGYTF

j_call: TRBJ1-1
clone_size: -
d_call: -
cdr3_length: 12
v_call: TRBV7-9
cdr3_nt: TGTGCCAGCAGCTTGGAACAAACTGAAGCTTTCTTT
cdr3_aa: CASSLEQTEAFF

j_call: TRBJ2-3
clone_size: -
d_call: TRBD2
cdr3_length: 15
v_call: TRBV29-1
cdr3_nt: TGCAGCGTCTCCGAGGGACTAGCGTTGGCAGATACGCAGTATTTT
cdr3_aa: CSVSEGLALADTQYF

j_call: TRBJ1-4
clone_size: -
d_call: -
cdr3_length: 13
v_call: TRBV19
cdr3_nt: TGTGCCAGTAGGAGGGCAGGGAATGAAAAACTGTTTTTT
cdr3_aa: CASRRAGNEKLFF

j_call: TRBJ2-5
clone_size: -
d_call: TRBD1
cdr3_length: 14
v_call: TRBV2
cdr3_nt: TGTGCCAGGGGGGGACAGGGACTGCGAGAGACCCAGTACTTC
cdr3_aa: CARGGQGLRETQYF